The present TCR beta chain was sequenced within a study of T-cell memory formation after mild COVID-19 (dated by TCRdb to 2020 to 2022). About the study as a whole: Most TCR sequence clusters were specific to one of the two donors. Longitudinal TCRalpha and TCRbeta repertoire sequencing tracked T-cell clones expanding and contracting after mild COVID-19 in a couple of donors. Two young, previously healthy adult volunteers made up the cohort, one male and one female. General conclusions and limits of the study: From day 15 to 85, contracting clones showed balanced CD4/CD8 phenotypes, whereas a second wave of clones that expanded from day 15 to 37 leaned towards CD4+. SARS-CoV-2 specificity of the second-wave clones peaking on day 37 was not confirmed. Some responding clones were detected in pre-infection memory, suggesting pre-existing cross-reactive memory T cells joined the SARS-CoV-2 response. Only two mild cases were covered by the study, and larger cohorts that include severe cases with pre-infection samples were considered necessary. Contracting CD4+ clones were located mainly in the CM and EM memory subsets, whereas CD8+ clones were found to be enriched in EMRA.

On this clonotype itself: Its antigen is unknown. It has no much larger one-base neighbor in the sample; base qualities were not kept.

PBMCs were isolated by Ficoll-Paque density gradient centrifugation. From the cysteine through the phenylalanine, the CDR3 covers 14 amino acids. The CDR3 DNA has 42 bases and is translated from base 1. The V end loses 1 base and the J end loses 7 bases, and a stretch of 11 bases separates them. Sequences LGHDT (CDR1) and YNNKEL (CDR2) are obtained from the germline V gene (reference sequence). The sequencer was an Illumina NovaSeq 6000. TCRalpha and TCRbeta cDNA libraries were built by 5'RACE with constant-segment primers, adding sample barcodes and unique molecular identifiers. RNA was extracted from every sample with Trizol reagent. The libraries were amplified in two PCR steps, and the second step added a second sample barcode and Illumina TruSeq adapters. Libraries were sequenced on an Illumina NovaSeq with 2 x 150 bp paired-end reads. In the original analysis: Reads were demultiplexed and collapsed into UMI-guided consensus sequences with migec v1.2.7. Using mixcr v2.1.11, the UMI consensuses were aligned to TRA and TRB V and J templates and assembled into clonotypes. A clonotype was counted as expanded or contracted only when both edgeR and NoisET called the clonotype significant, with the noise models trained on biological replicates. For edgeR calls, the thresholds were a false discovery rate-adjusted p below 0.01 and a log2 fold-change of 1. PCA with hierarchical clustering of max-normalized trajectories of the 1000 most abundant clonotypes was used as exploratory dynamics analysis. Each responding clone was given a CD4 or CD8 phenotype based on the CD4+ and CD8+ repertoires, which had been sequenced separately. TCRdb trimmed public reads at Q25 via fastp, called clones via MiXCR and kept in-frame beta chains. Here each entry gathers all rows of one CDR3 protein and keeps the most common genes and DNA. The V and J calls and clone size come from TCRdb's table, not from the authors' own analysis. In all, the sample holds over 55,000 distinct CDR3 sequences, and 12% of those were seen once. The top ten clones comprise more than 20% of the sample.

This TCR was sampled from a man younger than 35 who had mild COVID-19 (a few samples of this study predate the infection). The sample titles of this study are shuffled in the database, so cell type and time point are left out; the donor was told from shared clones. The chain is encoded by TRBV3-1 joined to TRBJ1-5; no D gene call is confident. Sequences were obtained from PBMCs or a T cell subset sorted from them (not recorded which). The DNA is as follows: TGTGCCAGCAGCCAAGGGATGGGAAGCCAGCCCCAGCATTTT. Its translation reads: CASSQGMGSQPQHF.